The T cell receptor (beta chain) under discussion was sequenced for a study of beta chain features in type 1 diabetes. The CDR3 is 17 amino acids. The trim removed 2 bases at V and 5 bases at J, leaving 15 bases unmatched. Germline CDR1 reads KGHSH; CDR2 reads LQKENI. What was sequenced were expressed TCRB transcripts, since all of the isolated RNA had been reverse transcribed. Produced via immunoSEQ multiplex PCR; TCRdb's table is partial and in-frame only. The sample lists approximately 400,000 clones; more than 13% were seen once. The sample was naive CD4+ T cells from blood. The gene calls are TRBV18 and TRBJ2-7; TRBD2 aligns across 7 bases. This TCR was sampled from a woman between 18 and 29 years old in good health. CDR3 amino acids: CASSPWEFRGGPDEQYF. The CDR3 DNA sequence: TGTGCCAGCTCACCATGGGAGTTTCGGGGAGGGCCGGACGAGCAGTACTTC.